A selection of T cell receptor beta chains follows, all from one sample in a study of regulatory T cells in long-lasting Graves disease. TCRdb re-derived calls from the multiplex PCR reads in MiXCR, one entry per CDR3 protein. The top ten clones hold roughly 20% of a sample with roughly 400,000 distinct CDR3 sequences, less than 25% of them seen once. Sequences were derived from peripheral blood mononuclear cells (PBMCs), sampled when the disease was refractory, from a patient treated with antithyroid drugs. The origin of the receptors is a female donor with Graves disease. The CDR3 runs from the conserved cysteine through the conserved F or W. Each record gives: D gene, V gene, CDR3 length, clone size, J gene, CDR3 DNA, CDR3 protein. A D gene is named only where the DNA matches it firmly. Not every row has a clone size; where given, it reads once, few, many or a size class.

d_gene: .; v_gene: TRBV29-1; len: 15; abundance: .; j_gene: TRBJ1-3; CDR3nt: TGCAGCGTCCAGAGGAGTCGAGGGGGAGGGAACACCATATATTTT; CDR3aa: CSVQRSRGGGNTIYF
d_gene: .; v_gene: TRBV12-3/TRBV12-4; len: 14; abundance: few; j_gene: TRBJ2-7; CDR3nt: TGTGCCAGCAGTTTAATGCTCCAGGACAACGAGCAGTACTTC; CDR3aa: CASSLMLQDNEQYF
d_gene: .; v_gene: TRBV6-1; len: 14; abundance: few; j_gene: TRBJ2-7; CDR3nt: TGTGCCAGCAAGGTACAGGGGGGGTCCTACGAGCAGTACTTC; CDR3aa: CASKVQGGSYEQYF
d_gene: .; v_gene: TRBV6-1; len: 14; abundance: many; j_gene: TRBJ2-6; CDR3nt: TGTGCCAGCGCGGCGGGTGTGGGGGCCAACGTCCTGACTTTC; CDR3aa: CASAAGVGANVLTF
d_gene: .; v_gene: TRBV11-2; len: 16; abundance: few; j_gene: TRBJ2-1; CDR3nt: TGTGCCAGCAGCTTAAGGGGCGGTCTCTCCTACAATGAGCAGTTCTTC; CDR3aa: CASSLRGGLSYNEQFF
d_gene: .; v_gene: TRBV2; len: 14; abundance: many; j_gene: TRBJ1-6; CDR3nt: TGTGCCAGCAGTTATTCAGGGTGGAGTTCACCCCTCCACTTT; CDR3aa: CASSYSGWSSPLHF
d_gene: .; v_gene: TRBV12-3/TRBV12-4; len: 12; abundance: .; j_gene: TRBJ2-3; CDR3nt: TGTGCCAGCAGCCTACACACAGATACGCAGTATTTT; CDR3aa: CASSLHTDTQYF
d_gene: TRBD1; v_gene: TRBV19; len: 15; abundance: many; j_gene: TRBJ1-5; CDR3nt: TGTGCCAGTGAAATACAGGGGGCAACCAATCAGCCCCAGCATTTT; CDR3aa: CASEIQGATNQPQHF
d_gene: TRBD1; v_gene: TRBV20-1; len: 12; abundance: few; j_gene: TRBJ2-7; CDR3nt: TGCAGTGCTACCGGACAGGGCAACGAGCAGTACTTC; CDR3aa: CSATGQGNEQYF
d_gene: .; v_gene: TRBV3-1; len: 12; abundance: many; j_gene: TRBJ1-1; CDR3nt: TGTGCCAGCAGCCAAGGTCACGGTGAAGCTTTCTTT; CDR3aa: CASSQGHGEAFF
d_gene: TRBD1; v_gene: TRBV5-1; len: 15; abundance: .; j_gene: TRBJ1-2; CDR3nt: TGCGCCAGCTTCTTATACCCCGGGACAGACTATGGCTACACCTTC; CDR3aa: CASFLYPGTDYGYTF
d_gene: .; v_gene: TRBV7-8; len: 15; abundance: .; j_gene: TRBJ2-4; CDR3nt: TGTGCCAGCAGCGTGACAGAAGTAGCCAAAAACATTCAGTACTTC; CDR3aa: CASSVTEVAKNIQYF
d_gene: .; v_gene: TRBV2; len: 14; abundance: .; j_gene: TRBJ2-6; CDR3nt: TGTGCCAGCACTAGTAGAACTGGGGCCAACGTCCTGACTTTC; CDR3aa: CASTSRTGANVLTF
d_gene: .; v_gene: TRBV30; len: 12; abundance: .; j_gene: TRBJ2-5; CDR3nt: TGTGCCTGGACCGAGTGGGAAGAGACCCAGTACTTC; CDR3aa: CAWTEWEETQYF
d_gene: .; v_gene: TRBV7-3; len: 12; abundance: .; j_gene: TRBJ2-2; CDR3nt: TGTGCCAGCAGCTTGGAGGGCGGGGAGCTGTTTTTT; CDR3aa: CASSLEGGELFF
d_gene: TRBD1; v_gene: TRBV28; len: 19; abundance: many; j_gene: TRBJ2-4; CDR3nt: TGTGCCAGCAGTGCGGGACAGGGGGCCTTTGGGCGAGCCAAAAACATTCAGTACTTC; CDR3aa: CASSAGQGAFGRAKNIQYF
d_gene: TRBD2; v_gene: TRBV15; len: 13; abundance: many; j_gene: TRBJ2-5; CDR3nt: TGTGCCACCAGCAGAAGACTAGCAGAGACCCAGTACTTC; CDR3aa: CATSRRLAETQYF
d_gene: .; v_gene: TRBV28; len: 12; abundance: many; j_gene: TRBJ1-1; CDR3nt: TGTGCCAGCAGTTTACCCGGTACTGAAGCTTTCTTT; CDR3aa: CASSLPGTEAFF
d_gene: .; v_gene: TRBV24-1; len: 13; abundance: few; j_gene: TRBJ2-7; CDR3nt: TGTGCCACCAGTGAACCTGGGGCCTACGAGCAGTACTTC; CDR3aa: CATSEPGAYEQYF
d_gene: .; v_gene: TRBV5-5; len: 15; abundance: few; j_gene: TRBJ2-4; CDR3nt: TGTGCCAGCAGCTTGGACGGGGCTAGCATTTTCATTCAGTACTTC; CDR3aa: CASSLDGASIFIQYF
d_gene: .; v_gene: TRBV30; len: 13; abundance: few; j_gene: TRBJ1-5; CDR3nt: TGTGCCTGGGGACAGTATAGCAATCAGCCCCAGCATTTT; CDR3aa: CAWGQYSNQPQHF
d_gene: TRBD1; v_gene: TRBV7-9; len: 15; abundance: few; j_gene: TRBJ2-5; CDR3nt: TGTGCCAGCAGCTCCCTCCCGGGACAGGTGGAGACCCAGTACTTC; CDR3aa: CASSSLPGQVETQYF
d_gene: TRBD1; v_gene: TRBV20-1; len: 13; abundance: many; j_gene: TRBJ1-1; CDR3nt: TGCAGTGCCGCCGGGACAGGGGGCACTGAAGCTTTCTTT; CDR3aa: CSAAGTGGTEAFF
d_gene: TRBD1; v_gene: TRBV27; len: 13; abundance: many; j_gene: TRBJ1-1; CDR3nt: TGTGCCAGCAGTTCCGGGACAGGGTATGAAGCTTTCTTT; CDR3aa: CASSSGTGYEAFF
d_gene: TRBD1; v_gene: TRBV2; len: 17; abundance: few; j_gene: TRBJ2-6; CDR3nt: TGTGCCAGCAGTGAAACAGGGACAGGAACTGGGGCCAACGTCCTGACTTTC; CDR3aa: CASSETGTGTGANVLTF
d_gene: .; v_gene: TRBV12-3/TRBV12-4; len: 15; abundance: many; j_gene: TRBJ2-7; CDR3nt: TGTGCCAGCAGTTTCTCAGCGGATACTACCTACGAGCAGTACTTC; CDR3aa: CASSFSADTTYEQYF
d_gene: TRBD1; v_gene: TRBV6-9; len: 16; abundance: many; j_gene: TRBJ2-7; CDR3nt: TGTGCCAGCAGTTACTCACGGGACAGGGGTGGGCACGAGCAGTACTTC; CDR3aa: CASSYSRDRGGHEQYF
d_gene: TRBD1; v_gene: TRBV18; len: 14; abundance: few; j_gene: TRBJ1-2; CDR3nt: TGTGCCAGCTCACCATCCGGGACAGGGATCGGCTACACCTTC; CDR3aa: CASSPSGTGIGYTF
d_gene: .; v_gene: TRBV5-5; len: 13; abundance: .; j_gene: TRBJ2-3; CDR3nt: TGTGCCAGCAGCCGTAGGGCGCGAGATACGCAGTATTTT; CDR3aa: CASSRRARDTQYF
d_gene: TRBD1; v_gene: TRBV28; len: 15; abundance: many; j_gene: TRBJ2-1; CDR3nt: TGTGCCAGCAGTTCAGGGGGACGGTTATACAATGAGCAGTTCTTC; CDR3aa: CASSSGGRLYNEQFF
d_gene: .; v_gene: TRBV7-2; len: 16; abundance: many; j_gene: TRBJ1-2; CDR3nt: TGTGCCAGCAGCTTATCACCGGGGCGATTTAACTATGGCTACACCTTC; CDR3aa: CASSLSPGRFNYGYTF
d_gene: .; v_gene: TRBV6-1; len: 15; abundance: many; j_gene: TRBJ2-5; CDR3nt: TGTGCCAGCAGACCTTCATGGGGTTTGGGGAAGACCCAGTACTTC; CDR3aa: CASRPSWGLGKTQYF
d_gene: .; v_gene: TRBV12-3/TRBV12-4; len: 13; abundance: many; j_gene: TRBJ2-5; CDR3nt: TGTGCCAGCAGACCGGGAGTTCGAGAGACCCAGTACTTC; CDR3aa: CASRPGVRETQYF
d_gene: .; v_gene: TRBV12-3/TRBV12-4; len: 13; abundance: .; j_gene: TRBJ1-3; CDR3nt: TGTGCCAGCAGGGTTAACTCTGGAAACACCATATATTTT; CDR3aa: CASRVNSGNTIYF
d_gene: .; v_gene: TRBV11-2; len: 14; abundance: .; j_gene: TRBJ2-3; CDR3nt: TGTGCCAGCAGCTTCGTTGGTATCACAGATACGCAGTATTTT; CDR3aa: CASSFVGITDTQYF
d_gene: TRBD1; v_gene: TRBV30; len: 16; abundance: .; j_gene: TRBJ2-1; CDR3nt: TGTGCCTGGAGTGAGAGCCGGGACAGGGTCTTCAATGAGCAGTTCTTC; CDR3aa: CAWSESRDRVFNEQFF
d_gene: .; v_gene: TRBV5-1; len: 14; abundance: few; j_gene: TRBJ2-7; CDR3nt: TGCGCCAGCAGCCTCGGGGAGGCCCATTACGAGCAGTACTTC; CDR3aa: CASSLGEAHYEQYF
d_gene: .; v_gene: TRBV28; len: 15; abundance: many; j_gene: TRBJ2-7; CDR3nt: TGTGCCAGCAGCCTCATCGGCAAAAGCTCCTACGAGCAGTACTTC; CDR3aa: CASSLIGKSSYEQYF
d_gene: .; v_gene: TRBV12-3/TRBV12-4; len: 14; abundance: .; j_gene: TRBJ2-1; CDR3nt: TGTGCCAGCAATCGAGGCGGCTCCTACAATGAGCAGTTCTTC; CDR3aa: CASNRGGSYNEQFF
d_gene: TRBD1; v_gene: TRBV6-5; len: 14; abundance: .; j_gene: TRBJ1-1; CDR3nt: TGTGCCAGCAGTTACGGGACAGGGAGTTCTGAAGCTTTCTTT; CDR3aa: CASSYGTGSSEAFF
d_gene: .; v_gene: TRBV11-2; len: 15; abundance: many; j_gene: TRBJ2-5; CDR3nt: TGTGCCAGCAGCGACTCCCCGACAGGCCGAGAGACCCAGTACTTC; CDR3aa: CASSDSPTGRETQYF
d_gene: .; v_gene: TRBV14; len: 13; abundance: .; j_gene: TRBJ2-5; CDR3nt: TGTGCCAGCAGCCAAGGACCAGGGAATGCCCAGTACTTC; CDR3aa: CASSQGPGNAQYF
d_gene: TRBD1; v_gene: TRBV7-9; len: 14; abundance: .; j_gene: TRBJ1-2; CDR3nt: TGTGCCAGCAGCTTAGTAGGGACAGGGGGCCTCTACACCTTC; CDR3aa: CASSLVGTGGLYTF
d_gene: .; v_gene: TRBV15; len: 15; abundance: .; j_gene: TRBJ2-3; CDR3nt: TGTGCCACCAGCAGAGAGGGTTGGCGGCGAGATACGCAGTATTTT; CDR3aa: CATSREGWRRDTQYF
d_gene: TRBD2; v_gene: TRBV20-1; len: 14; abundance: many; j_gene: TRBJ2-7; CDR3nt: TGCAGTGCTGTCGGAGCGGGAGTCACGTACGAGCAGTACTTC; CDR3aa: CSAVGAGVTYEQYF
d_gene: .; v_gene: TRBV4-1; len: 14; abundance: few; j_gene: TRBJ2-2; CDR3nt: TGCGCCAGCTCCCACCCCCTACGATCCGGGGAGCTGTTTTTT; CDR3aa: CASSHPLRSGELFF
d_gene: TRBD1; v_gene: TRBV27; len: 16; abundance: few; j_gene: TRBJ1-5; CDR3nt: TGTGCCAGCAGTTTACGCCTACAGGGGCCGGATCAGCCCCAGCATTTT; CDR3aa: CASSLRLQGPDQPQHF
d_gene: .; v_gene: TRBV6-1; len: 17; abundance: few; j_gene: TRBJ2-5; CDR3nt: TGTGCCAGCAGTGAGGTTGTGGCAGCTAGTGGGGTAAAGACCCAGTACTTC; CDR3aa: CASSEVVAASGVKTQYF
d_gene: .; v_gene: TRBV13; len: 13; abundance: .; j_gene: TRBJ2-3; CDR3nt: TGTGCCAGCAGCTTACAGACCAAAGATACGCAGTATTTT; CDR3aa: CASSLQTKDTQYF
d_gene: .; v_gene: TRBV20-1; len: 13; abundance: .; j_gene: TRBJ2-7; CDR3nt: TGCAGTGCTAGGGAAGGCGGAGGGGTCGAGCAGTACTTC; CDR3aa: CSAREGGGVEQYF
d_gene: .; v_gene: TRBV28; len: 14; abundance: many; j_gene: TRBJ1-4; CDR3nt: TGTGCCAGCAGTTGGGACGGGAGGGATGAAAAACTGTTTTTT; CDR3aa: CASSWDGRDEKLFF
d_gene: TRBD2; v_gene: TRBV7-6; len: 16; abundance: many; j_gene: TRBJ2-2; CDR3nt: TGTGCCAGCAGCTTCGCTAGCGGGAGGCAAATGGGGGAGCTGTTTTTT; CDR3aa: CASSFASGRQMGELFF
d_gene: .; v_gene: TRBV5-5; len: 13; abundance: few; j_gene: TRBJ1-6; CDR3nt: TGTGCCAGCAGTGAGGGGTTTGAGTCACCCCTCCACTTT; CDR3aa: CASSEGFESPLHF